The T cell receptor beta chain described here comes from a study of blood T cell repertoires in COVID-19. Overall study: COVID-19 samples from acute and convalescent phases originated in the United States, Italy and Spain. The analysed material was cDNA or gDNA that came from T cells, B-cell-depleted T cells, or PBMCs.

Looked up from germline, CDR1 is MNHEY and CDR2 is SVGAGI. This CDR3 is 12 amino acids long. Deletions cut 10 bases from V and 1 base from J, with 10 bases between. Authors' analysis steps: It was from reference gene primer amplification that nucleated cell counts were estimated. The table came from immunoSEQ multiplex PCR; TCRdb's copy has only in-frame clones and leaves some out. The V and J calls and the clone size are those of that table, but D and trimming were determined from the DNA. The data show about 94,000 clones, over 75% seen once. What was sequenced was peripheral blood. The TCR originated in a human donor with acute or convalescent COVID-19. The donor label of this sample is uncertain. This chain joins TRBV6-5 and TRBJ1-1; no reliable D call. CDR3 region: CATRKRNTEAFF. The CDR3 nucleotides are TGTGCCACGAGAAAAAGGAACACTGAAGCTTTCTTT.